The T cell receptor (beta chain) under discussion was sequenced for a study of blood T cell repertoires in COVID-19. Study at large: Samples taken during acute and convalescent COVID-19 were collected in the United States, Italy and Spain.

CDR1 is MNHNY and CDR2 is SVGAGI in the germline V gene (reference sequence). Trimming cost V 6 bases and J 0 bases, with 14 bases left between them. There are 15 residues in the CDR3. In the original analysis: Reference gene primer amplification gave estimated nucleated cell counts. Sequencing was performed with immunoSEQ multiplex PCR; in TCRdb, only in-frame clones are kept and a portion is missing. V, J and clone size reflect that table, while D and trimming were determined from the DNA. The data show approximately 320,000 clones, with 90% seen just once and 2% to 3% held by the top ten. V and J are TRBV6-6 and TRBJ1-2, with TRBD1 as a possible D gene (6 bases). Source material: PBMCs or T cells enriched from blood (not recorded which). The TCR sequence derives from a man aged 55 to 70 who had recovered from COVID-19. The CDR3 sequence: CASSQQGVANYGYTF. CDR3 DNA: TGTGCCAGCAGCCAACAGGGTGTAGCTAACTATGGCTACACCTTC.